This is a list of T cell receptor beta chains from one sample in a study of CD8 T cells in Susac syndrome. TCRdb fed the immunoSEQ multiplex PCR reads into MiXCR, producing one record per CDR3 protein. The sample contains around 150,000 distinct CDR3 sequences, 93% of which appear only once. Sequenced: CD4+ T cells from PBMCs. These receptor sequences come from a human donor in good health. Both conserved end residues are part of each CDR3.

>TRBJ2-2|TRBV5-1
CASNRGDTGELFF
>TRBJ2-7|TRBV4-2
CASSQGGPQGLYEQYF
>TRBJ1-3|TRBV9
CASSVGGMRAGNTIYF
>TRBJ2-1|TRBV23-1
CARKGGTGGKNEQFF
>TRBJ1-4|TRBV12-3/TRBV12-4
CASSLAGAKLFF
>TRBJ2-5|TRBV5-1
CASSLGYPGEETQYF
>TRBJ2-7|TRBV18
CASSPTLGLAGDEQYF
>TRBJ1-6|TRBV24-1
CATMGGVNSPLHF
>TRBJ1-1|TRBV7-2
CASSPSGGTEAFF
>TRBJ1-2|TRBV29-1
CSVGGTALGYTF
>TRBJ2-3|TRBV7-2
CASSPTSGGAGTQYF
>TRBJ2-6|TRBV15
CATSGGSSGANVLTF
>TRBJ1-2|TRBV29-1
CSDGTGGNYGYTF
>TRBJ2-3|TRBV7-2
CASSFGGDDTQYF
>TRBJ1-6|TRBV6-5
CASSFPGSPLHF
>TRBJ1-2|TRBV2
CASSERQEGGYTF
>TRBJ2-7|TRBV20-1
CSALQGAKQYF
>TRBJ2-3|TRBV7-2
CASSLGGTQIPSHTQYF
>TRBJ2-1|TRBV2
CASGGLISYNEQFF
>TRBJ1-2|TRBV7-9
CASSPLLSAGRNYGYTF
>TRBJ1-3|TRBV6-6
CASKDRGQKNTIYF
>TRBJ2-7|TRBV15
CATSRELTSYEQYF
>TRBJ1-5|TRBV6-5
CASSYSMGTDQPQHF
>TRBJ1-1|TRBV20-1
CSASPYEAFF
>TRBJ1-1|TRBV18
CASSPSGDTEAFF
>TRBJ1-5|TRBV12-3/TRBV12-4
CASSWKGQPQHF
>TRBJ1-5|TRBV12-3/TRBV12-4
CASKGTANQPQHF
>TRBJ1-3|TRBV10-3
CAITRNGRVSGNTIYF
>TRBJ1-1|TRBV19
CASSPRTSEVFF
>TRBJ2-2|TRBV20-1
CSAREGTGELFF
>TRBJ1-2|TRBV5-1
CASSFPGGGDGYTF
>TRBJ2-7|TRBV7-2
CASSLSPQGTYEQYF
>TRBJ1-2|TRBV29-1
CSVEREYGYTF
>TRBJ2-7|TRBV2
CASSLRSESSYEQYF
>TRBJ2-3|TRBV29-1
CSVESEAGGPRDTQYF
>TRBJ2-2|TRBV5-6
CASSPLDRGNTGELFF
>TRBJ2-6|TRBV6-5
CASGAGISGANVLTF
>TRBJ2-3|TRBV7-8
CASSPLLAGGDTDTQYF
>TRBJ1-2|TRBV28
CASSQQANYGYTF
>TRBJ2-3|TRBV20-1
CSGEAGVTDTQYF
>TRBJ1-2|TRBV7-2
CASSVAGGTGGYTF
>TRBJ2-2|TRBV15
CATSRGGRNTGELFF
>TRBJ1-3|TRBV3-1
CASSWVLGGSGNTIYF
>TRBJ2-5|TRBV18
CASSPPVAGMGETQYF
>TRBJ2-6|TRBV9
CASSFSTGGGANVLTF
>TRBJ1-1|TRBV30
CAWSRHQGTEAFF
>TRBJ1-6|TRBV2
CASSPDRGLHF
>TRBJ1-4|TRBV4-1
CASSFRGQLNEKLFF
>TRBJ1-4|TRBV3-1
CASSQRLSATNEKLFF
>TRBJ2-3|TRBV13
CASSLRSSSTDTQYF
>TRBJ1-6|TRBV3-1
CASSRGTGGANSPLHF
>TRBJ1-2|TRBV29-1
CSVVQGIYGYTF
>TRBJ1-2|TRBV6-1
CASSDMTYGYTF
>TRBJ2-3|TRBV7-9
CASRLQGDTQYF
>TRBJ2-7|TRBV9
CASSTHGASYEQYF
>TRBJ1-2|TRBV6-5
CASSYSKQGSYGYTF
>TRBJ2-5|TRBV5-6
CASSARTGGETQYF
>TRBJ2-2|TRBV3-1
CASSQDPSPGELFF
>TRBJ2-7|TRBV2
CASSGGSGFLALEQYF
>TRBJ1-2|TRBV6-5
CASSSGVGFYGYTF